The sequence of this T cell receptor (beta chain) was determined in a study of blood T cell repertoires in COVID-19. Study-level information: PBMCs, B-cell-depleted T cells, or T cells provided the cDNA or gDNA that made up the material.

This CDR3 is 13 amino acids long. V was cut by 0 bases and J by 8 bases, with 7 bases left in between. The germline CDR1 and CDR2 sequences are KGHDR and SFDVKD. Profiled with immunoSEQ multiplex PCR; TCRdb holds only in-frame clones, not every one. The sample records approximately 240,000 clones, approximately 86% being singletons. V usage is TRBV24-1 and J usage is TRBJ2-1; D ambiguous. Sequencing was carried out using peripheral blood. The origin of this receptor is a woman between 25 and 40 years old who had recovered from COVID-19. In DNA, the CDR3 is TGTGCCACCAGTGATTTGAGTTCGGATGAGCAGTTCTTC. This translates into CATSDLSSDEQFF.